This T cell receptor (beta chain) was obtained from a study of blood T cell repertoires in COVID-19. For the study at large: Sources were T cells, B-cell-depleted T cells, or PBMCs; the material itself was cDNA or gDNA.

Germline loops: CDR1 GTSNPN, CDR2 SVGIG (reference sequence). The ends were cut back, 0 bases at V and 4 bases at J, with 12 bases in the middle. CDR3 length: 14 amino acids. Per the study methods: Amplification from reference gene primers served as the basis for estimated nucleated cell counts. Profiling relied on immunoSEQ multiplex PCR, and the TCRdb table lists in-frame clones only, not all of them. V and J calls and clone size are as listed in that table; D and trimming were resolved from the DNA. The table shows approximately 260,000 clones, with approximately 87% occurring only once. Material for sequencing was peripheral blood. The source of this sequence is a man in his sixties who had recovered from COVID-19. The rearrangement uses TRBV30 and TRBJ1-2; D gene unclear. CDR3 sequence reads: CAWSVGSGGYGYTF. The CDR3 DNA is TGTGCCTGGAGTGTAGGGTCGGGAGGCTATGGCTACACCTTC.